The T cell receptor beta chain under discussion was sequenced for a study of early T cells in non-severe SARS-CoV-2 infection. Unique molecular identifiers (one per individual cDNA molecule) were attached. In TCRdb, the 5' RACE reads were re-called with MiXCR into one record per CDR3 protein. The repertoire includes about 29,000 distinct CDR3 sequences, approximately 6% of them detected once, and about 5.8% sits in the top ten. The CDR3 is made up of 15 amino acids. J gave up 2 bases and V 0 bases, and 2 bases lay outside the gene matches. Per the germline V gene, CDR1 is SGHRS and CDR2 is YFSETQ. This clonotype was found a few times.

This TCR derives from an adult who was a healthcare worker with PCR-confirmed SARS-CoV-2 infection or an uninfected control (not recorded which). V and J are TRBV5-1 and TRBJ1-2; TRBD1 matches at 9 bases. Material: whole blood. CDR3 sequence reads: CASSLGDRENYGYTF. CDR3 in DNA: TGCGCCAGCAGCTTGGGGGACAGGGAGAACTATGGCTACACCTTC.